The clone carrying this T cell receptor beta chain has just a few counts. Its specificity is unknown. This record comes from a study of naive and memory T cell subsets. V trimming: 4 bases; J trimming: 0 bases; junction bases outside the gene matches: 12. Germline loops: CDR1 MNHEY, CDR2 SMNVEV (reference sequence). The CDR3 is 21 amino acids. Study-wide findings and caveats: Naive repertoires, especially CD8, held a few larger clonotypes, possibly memory cells re-expressing CD45RA.

The beta constant-region primer was an equimolar mix of two oligonucleotides covering TRBC1 and TRBC2. Nested alpha and beta constant-region primers with the SP2 primer drove four PCR rounds on ligated cDNA. One entry per CDR3 protein, called by TCRdb with MiXCR from the UMI-ligation and nested PCR reads. The data contain roughly 150,000 distinct CDR3 sequences, approximately 18% of them seen just once; the ten biggest clones take up roughly 0.63%. The receptor comes from a human donor in good health. The chain joins TRBV27 to TRBJ2-1, with 16 bases identical to TRBD2. The sample taken for sequencing was naive CD8+ T cells from blood. The CDR3 DNA reads as TGTGCCAGCAGTTCACCGGGACTAGCGGGAGGGCACCCCACCTCCTACAATGAGCAGTTCTTC. The encoded protein is CASSSPGLAGGHPTSYNEQFF.